A selection of T cell receptor beta chains follows, all from one sample in a study of OX40 agonist ivuxolimab in advanced cancers. TCRdb keeps only in-frame clones here, not all; method: immunoSEQ multiplex PCR. The data show under 40,000 clones, 75% to 95% seen once. Sequencing was performed on CD4+ or CD8+ T cells sorted from blood, taken in a trial of the OX40 agonist ivuxolimab. These TCRs come from an adult with an advanced solid tumor such as melanoma, head and neck, liver or kidney cancer. Each CDR3 is given without its conserved first and last residue.

V gene: TRBV4-3
CDR3 protein: ASSQDHGAGSNQPQH

V gene: TRBV6-4
CDR3 protein: ASSDSGGGADEQF

V gene: TRBV6-5
CDR3 protein: ASSYNPGVTEAF

V gene: TRBV11-1
CDR3 protein: ARAGGKDTQY

V gene: TRBV4-3
CDR3 protein: ASSQWTTLAAYSYEQY

V gene: TRBV6-6
CDR3 protein: ASSWTSGNEQF

V gene: TRBV2
CDR3 protein: ASSGWMTSGGKETQY

V gene: TRBV6-5
CDR3 protein: ASRPTTGTQPQH

V gene: TRBV27
CDR3 protein: ASSLLSGGIEENGYT

V gene: TRBV7-3
CDR3 protein: ASSFPGGQYNEQF

V gene: TRBV19
CDR3 protein: ASSIWGADTGELF

V gene: TRBV5-3
CDR3 protein: ARSPCLAGGPTDTQY

V gene: TRBV5-4
CDR3 protein: ASSPGTPSSYEQY

V gene: TRBV20-1
CDR3 protein: SARTDGELF

V gene: TRBV6-4
CDR3 protein: ASRAANTGELF

V gene: TRBV27
CDR3 protein: ASSLPSSEQF

V gene: TRBV27
CDR3 protein: ASSHPSGGSYEQY

V gene: TRBV7-9
CDR3 protein: ASSLVLSPNSYEQY

V gene: TRBV6-1
CDR3 protein: ASSELMEDTQY

V gene: TRBV7-9
CDR3 protein: ASSARGQGEMGNTIY

V gene: TRBV5-6
CDR3 protein: ASSLGPNKNTEAF

V gene: TRBV11-3
CDR3 protein: ASSLGQGMNTEAF

V gene: TRBV5-1
CDR3 protein: ASSLRTAYNEQF

V gene: TRBV7-2
CDR3 protein: ASSSGRGFGYNEQF

V gene: TRBV29-1
CDR3 protein: SVEDPGQGGRETQY

V gene: TRBV5-4
CDR3 protein: ASSLAGQWSRDGYT

V gene: TRBV10-3
CDR3 protein: ASGLAGVDGRTDTQY

V gene: TRBV4-1
CDR3 protein: ASSQGTIAPYEQY

V gene: TRBV27
CDR3 protein: ASMVTGGSYNSPLH

V gene: TRBV9
CDR3 protein: ASRDGGSGSLGDEQF

V gene: TRBV7-9
CDR3 protein: ASRQGTGGFEEQF

V gene: TRBV7-9
CDR3 protein: ASSPSGAAGELF

V gene: TRBV5-8
CDR3 protein: ASTPRAGAWNEQF

V gene: TRBV10-3
CDR3 protein: AISLTGTTNTGELF

V gene: TRBV7-3
CDR3 protein: ASSLYGVTEAF

V gene: TRBV7-2
CDR3 protein: ASSLGGLGQPQH

V gene: TRBV7-9
CDR3 protein: ASSPNLGTSGKETQY

V gene: TRBV28
CDR3 protein: ASSPHREAF

V gene: TRBV13
CDR3 protein: ASSLRPGQGAWSEKLF

V gene: TRBV27
CDR3 protein: ASRQVMNTEAF

V gene: TRBV6-1
CDR3 protein: ASRIDVFSYNEQF